This TCR beta chain derives from a study of T cells in Graves' hyperthyroidism and ophthalmopathy. The V gene's germline CDR1 is DFQATT and CDR2 SNEGSKA (reference sequence). The CDR3 consists of 16 residues. V was clipped by 0 bases and J by 6 bases; unmatched bases: 10. The source material, RNA transcripts, was used to amplify TCR beta CDR3 regions. HTBI primers were the set used in a first-round RT-PCR of the TCR CDR3. Each CDR3 protein gets one entry after TCRdb re-called the multiplex PCR reads with MiXCR. Of approximately 710,000 distinct CDR3 sequences listed, around a sixth are singletons. This clonotype has just a few counts.

Source material: blood. The sequence derives from a man in his fifties or sixties with Graves' hyperthyroidism. The V and J genes are TRBV20-1 and TRBJ2-5, with 10 nucleotides matching TRBD2. DNA of the CDR3: TGCAGTGCTAGAGATTGGTCTAGCGGGAGTTCACAGACCCAGTACTTC. Translation: CSARDWSSGSSQTQYF.